The 26 T cell receptor beta chains below were found in one sample sequenced in a study of T-cell reconstitution after alpha-beta-depleted transplantation in children. Using unique molecular identifiers, the investigators prepared the TCRbeta library. TCRdb fed the PCR reads into MiXCR, producing one record per CDR3 protein. The sample gives fewer than 250,000 distinct CDR3 sequences, more than 15% of which show up once; around two fifths is in the top ten. Sequenced here: PBMCs, mostly from graft donor cells, sampled 360 days after TCRalphabeta/CD19-depleted stem cell transplant. These receptors were collected from a male patient aged 2 to 10 who had a stem cell transplant for acute lymphoblastic leukemia, so the T cells may come from the graft donor.

In its sample, this clonotype was seen a few times. The gene calls are TRBV5-1 and TRBJ2-1; 7 bases are shared with TRBD2. Per the germline V gene, CDR1 is SGHRS and CDR2 is YFSETQ. This CDR3 comprises 13 residues. The V and J ends lost 3 bases and 8 bases, in that order; junction bases with no gene match: 5. The CDR3 DNA reads as TGCGCCAGCAGCTGGCCCGGGGGGTATGAGCAGTTCTTC. Protein: CASSWPGGYEQFF.

This clonotype was found a few times. The V gene is TRBV7-9, the J gene TRBJ1-1, with 8 bases fitting TRBD1. The trim removed 4 bases at V and 5 bases at J, leaving 6 bases unmatched. The germline CDR1 and CDR2 sequences are SEHNR and FQNEAQ (reference sequence). The CDR3 has 14 residues. The DNA for the CDR3 is TGTGCCAGCAGCTCCGGGACAGGCAAAACTGAAGCTTTCTTT. This codes for CASSSGTGKTEAFF. Supplemented by reference TRBV7-9 and TRBJ1-1, the full variable domain reads DTGVSQNPRHKITKRGQNVTFRCDPISEHNRLYWYRQTLGQGPEFLTYFQNEAQLEKSRLLSDRFSAERPKGSFSTLEIQRTEQGDSAMYLCASSSGTGKTEAFFGQGTRLTVV.

The chain links TRBV30 to TRBJ1-4; perhaps TRBD1 as D (5 bases). With 4 bases removed from V and 5 bases from J, the gap between germline ends came to 17 bases. The germline V gene encodes CDR1 GTSNPN and CDR2 SVGIG (reference sequence). The CDR3 consists of 15 residues. The CDR3 nucleotides are TGTGCCTGGAAGTCCCCGGGACGGGAAAATGAAAAACTGTTTTTT. It encodes CAWKSPGRENEKLFF. The variable domain in full, completed from reference TRBV30 and TRBJ1-4, reads SQTIHQWPATLVQPVGSPLSLECTVEGTSNPNLYWYRQAAGRGLQLLFYSVGIGQISSEVPQNLSASRPQDRQFILSSKKLLLSDSGFYLCAWKSPGRENEKLFFGSGTQLSVL.

With respect to this clonotype: A read error may produce the germline difference seen at one junction end. The chain carries TRBV6-2 or TRBV6-3 and TRBJ2-3; 10 nucleotides align to TRBD1. Germline values: CDR1 MNHEY, CDR2 SVGEGT. CDR3 length equals 18 residues. The CDR3 region is CAISSDRGLGAGTDTQYF. CDR3 in DNA: TGTGCCATCAGTTCCGACAGGGGGCTGGGAGCGGGCACAGATACGCAGTATTTT.

J is TRBJ2-7 and V is TRBV12-3 or TRBV12-4; a weak D match, TRBD1 (5 bases). The CDR3 has 13 residues. V shed 2 bases and J shed 4 bases, with 9 bases lying between them. CDR3 residues: CASSLRGPYEQYF. The DNA of the CDR3 is TGTGCCAGCAGTTTAAGGGGTCCGTACGAGCAGTACTTC.

Only a few counts were recorded for this clonotype. V gene TRBV15 combines with J gene TRBJ2-1, with unresolved D. Germline lookup yields CDR1 LNHNV and CDR2 YYDKDF (reference sequence). The germline V and J ends were trimmed by 0 bases and 9 bases, with 12 bases remaining between them. The length of the CDR3 is 14 residues. The CDR3: CATSRESPESEQFF. In DNA form, the CDR3 reads TGTGCCACCAGCAGAGAGTCCCCGGAGAGTGAGCAGTTCTTC.

This chain links TRBV7-2 with TRBJ1-2; D remains unclear. Germline V gene sequence: CDR1 SGHTA, CDR2 FQGNSA. V lost 5 bases to trimming and J lost 2 bases, with 18 bases between them. The CDR3 covers 16 residues. CDR3 loop: CASSTNETPGNYGYTF. For the CDR3, the DNA is TGTGCCAGCAGCACCAACGAGACCCCGGGGAACTATGGCTACACCTTC.

This clonotype was counted ten times or more. This chain joins TRBV5-1 and TRBJ1-2; D unresolved. The CDR3 is 12 amino acids. The germline V and J ends were trimmed by 0 bases and 8 bases, with 8 bases remaining between them. Germline V gene data show CDR1 as SGHRS and CDR2 as YFSETQ. For the CDR3, the DNA is TGCGCCAGCAGCTTGGGGGGTGGCGGCTACACCTTC. It encodes CASSLGGGGYTF.

This clonotype was seen a handful of times. This CDR3 reads CASSSGQFFNSPLHF. CDR3 in DNA: TGTGCCAGCAGTTCGGGACAGTTTTTTAATTCACCCCTCCACTTT. The J gene is TRBJ1-6, the V gene TRBV27; 7 nucleotides agree with TRBD1. This CDR3 comprises 15 residues. The J segment lost 6 bases and the V segment lost 4 bases, leaving 6 bases of the junction unmatched. From germline, CDR1 is MNHEY and CDR2 SMNVEV (reference sequence).

The chain combines TRBV6-1 with TRBJ2-1, with TRBD2 matching 7 bases. Germline trimming cut 5 bases from V and 4 bases from J; bases unmatched to any gene: 8. The CDR3 is 15 amino acids. Germline V gene lookup returns CDR1 MNHNS and CDR2 SASEGT. The CDR3 loop is CASSNPGLPYNEQFF. In DNA, the CDR3 is TGTGCCAGCAGTAATCCGGGACTACCATACAATGAGCAGTTCTTC.

V usage is TRBV7-6 and J usage is TRBJ2-4; 13 bases are shared with TRBD2. The junction had 14 bases not matched to a gene; V was cut back by 6 bases and J by 6 bases. Per the germline V gene, CDR1 is SGHVS and CDR2 is FNYEAQ. This CDR3 has 18 residues. The CDR3 bases are TGTGCCAGCAGTCCAACTAGCGGGGGGGCGGTCATTGGAAACATTCAGTACTTC. This codes for CASSPTSGGAVIGNIQYF.

V gene TRBV19 combines with J gene TRBJ2-1; D perhaps matches TRBD1 (6 bases). This CDR3 comprises 15 residues. V lost 3 bases, J lost 2 bases, and 11 bases lay in between. The germline CDR1 and CDR2 sequences are LNHDA and SQIVND (reference sequence). The CDR3 DNA reads TGTGCCAGTAGTATGGAGAACAGGGCCTACAATGAGCAGTTCTTC. Translated: CASSMENRAYNEQFF.

In its sample, this clonotype was seen a few times. This chain uses TRBV20-1 with TRBJ2-5, with a weak D call TRBD2 (6 bases). Germline CDR1 reads DFQATT; CDR2 reads SNEGSKA (reference sequence). CDR3 length: 18 amino acids. V lost 3 bases and J 1 base, leaving 24 bases between the germline ends. The CDR3 spells CSASDQVEGPHPQETQYF. The CDR3 coding sequence is TGCAGTGCTAGTGATCAGGTGGAGGGACCCCATCCCCAAGAGACCCAGTACTTC.

The rearrangement joins TRBV28 to TRBJ2-2; a weak D match, TRBD2 (6 bases). This CDR3 comprises 16 residues. V gave up 3 bases and J gave up 1 base, with 12 bases separating them. The V gene's germline CDR1 is MDHEN and CDR2 SYDVKM. The CDR3 region has the DNA TGTGCCAGCAGTTTCTCCGGGGGTCTGAACACCGGGGAGCTGTTTTTT. This encodes CASSFSGGLNTGELFF.

The V call is TRBV7-9, the J call TRBJ2-1, with D unresolved. From germline, CDR1 is SEHNR and CDR2 FQNEAQ (reference sequence). V lost 3 bases to trimming and J lost 8 bases, with 8 bases between them. The CDR3 has 12 residues. The CDR3 coding sequence is TGTGCCAGCAGCTTCCCGGTTGATGAGCAGTTCTTC. This gives the protein CASSFPVDEQFF.

This clonotype was recorded a few times. V and J are TRBV4-3 and TRBJ2-7; 8 bases line up with TRBD1. The CDR3 consists of 14 residues. Per germline, CDR1 LGHNA and CDR2 YSLEER. Losses at the gene ends were 2 bases for V and 5 bases for J; bases not matched to a gene: 5. The CDR3 DNA is TGCGCCAGCAGCCAAACTTCAGGGGGCAACGAGCAGTACTTC. The encoded protein is CASSQTSGGNEQYF.

The CDR3 DNA follows: TGTGCCAGCAGCCCGGACAGGGGGTCGGGAAATCAGCCCCAGCATTTT. Translated, it gives CASSPDRGSGNQPQHF. The rearrangement uses TRBV3-1 and TRBJ1-5; 10 positions agree with TRBD1. Losses at the gene ends were 4 bases for V and 4 bases for J; bases not matched to a gene: 7. There are 16 residues in the CDR3. CDR1 is LGHDT and CDR2 is YNNKEL in the germline V gene (reference sequence).

This clonotype was counted between two and nine times. This chain links TRBV10-2 with TRBJ2-1; a weak D match, TRBD1 (5 bases). The CDR3 is 12 amino acids. V dropped 0 bases and J dropped 10 bases, with 7 bases sitting between them. Germline CDR1 WSHSY, CDR2 SAAADI. The CDR3 region has the DNA TGCGCCAGCAGTGAGTCGTACAGGGAGCAGTTCTTC. Amino acid sequence: CASSESYREQFF.

There are a few counts of this clonotype. The genes are TRBV28 and TRBJ1-5; a weak D match, TRBD1 (5 bases). V lost 6 bases to trimming and J lost 5 bases, with 11 bases between them. This CDR3 spans 13 amino acids. Germline CDR1 MDHEN, CDR2 SYDVKM. The CDR3 nucleotides read TGTGCCAGCAGGACAGCAACCTATCAGCCCCAGCATTTT. Residues: CASRTATYQPQHF.

This clonotype was counted between two and nine times. V usage is TRBV30 and J usage is TRBJ2-7; 9 nucleotides match TRBD1. The CDR3 runs to 15 residues. Germline V CDR1 and CDR2: GTSNPN, SVGIG (reference sequence). The V and J ends lost 2 bases and 6 bases, in that order; junction bases with no gene match: 11. This CDR3 reads CAWSYLRDRVTEQYF. The CDR3 DNA reads as TGTGCCTGGAGTTATCTCCGGGACAGGGTAACCGAGCAGTACTTC. Using reference TRBV30 and TRBJ2-7 for the parts outside the CDR3, the full variable domain is SQTIHQWPATLVQPVGSPLSLECTVEGTSNPNLYWYRQAAGRGLQLLFYSVGIGQISSEVPQNLSASRPQDRQFILSSKKLLLSDSGFYLCAWSYLRDRVTEQYFGPGTRLTVT.

V gene TRBV5-1 combines with J gene TRBJ2-7, with 8 positions matching TRBD1. CDR3 size: 15 residues. With V trimmed by 0 bases and J by 0 bases, 2 bases remained unmatched. CDR1 is SGHRS, CDR2 YFSETQ, per germline. CDR3 sequence reads: CASSLGTGISYEQYF. CDR3 nucleotides: TGCGCCAGCAGCTTGGGGACAGGGATCTCCTACGAGCAGTACTTC.

The rearrangement links TRBV21-1 to TRBJ2-7. TRBV21-1 is recorded as a pseudogene. The CDR3 extends over 13 amino acids. CDR3 nucleotides: TGTGCCAGCAGCAAAGTGTCAGCCTACGAGCAGTACTTC. This codes for CASSKVSAYEQYF.

This clonotype came up many times. This chain links TRBV7-9 with TRBJ2-1; TRBD2 matches at 10 bases. Germline CDR1 reads SEHNR; CDR2 reads FQNEAQ (reference sequence). The CDR3 runs 16 residues. J gave up 8 bases and V 5 bases, and 12 bases lay outside the gene matches. In DNA, the CDR3 is TGTGCCAGCAGCCGAACCGGGACTAGCGTCGTCGATGAGCAGTTCTTC. The encoded protein is CASSRTGTSVVDEQFF. Full variable domain (missing parts from reference TRBV7-9 and TRBJ2-1): DTGVSQNPRHKITKRGQNVTFRCDPISEHNRLYWYRQTLGQGPEFLTYFQNEAQLEKSRLLSDRFSAERPKGSFSTLEIQRTEQGDSAMYLCASSRTGTSVVDEQFFGPGTRLTVL.

This clonotype occurred a few times. CDR3 in amino acids: CASSLLADTGELFF. In nucleotides, the CDR3 is TGTGCCAGCAGTTTGCTAGCGGACACCGGGGAGCTGTTTTTT. The V and J genes are TRBV12-3 or TRBV12-4 and TRBJ2-2, with 7 bases lining up with TRBD2. With V trimmed by 3 bases and J by 3 bases, 1 base remained unmatched. The CDR3 is 14 residues long.

The chain combines TRBV12-3 or TRBV12-4 with TRBJ2-3; D is ambiguous. The length of the CDR3 is 13 residues. Trimming took off 4 bases at V and 5 bases at J, with 10 bases between the two ends. CDR3 in amino acids: CASSYFLRDTQYF. CDR3 DNA sequence: TGTGCCAGCAGTTACTTTTTGAGAGATACGCAGTATTTT.

The table lists this clonotype with a few counts. V is TRBV20-1 and J is TRBJ1-6; D call uncertain. This CDR3 contains 14 residues. The germline V gene has CDR1 DFQATT and CDR2 SNEGSKA (reference sequence). Trimming removed 1 base at V and 3 bases at J, with 7 bases between. The CDR3 nucleotides are TGCAGTGCTAGAGCCGCCGGCTATAATTCACCCCTCCACTTT. It encodes CSARAAGYNSPLHF.